The following is a T cell receptor beta chain sequence with its context. The antigen this receptor binds is unknown. One base away there is no much larger clone; base qualities are not given. After PBMCs were isolated by density centrifugation and stained for CD3, CD4 and CD8, a FACSAria was used to sort CD4+ and CD8+ T cells. Scalp biopsies and blood samples were obtained from unaffected controls. The data are from a study of CD8+ T cells in alopecia areata listed by TCRdb under 2018. In the study overall: In both human patients and the C3H/HeJ mouse model, the study applied high-throughput TCRbeta sequencing to look at T cell clonal expansion in alopecia areata. Human TCRbeta sequencing covered scalp tissue and sorted CD4+ and CD8+ peripheral blood T cells from patchy and totalis/universalis alopecia areata patients and healthy controls. TCRbeta CDR3 regions were amplified by immunoSEQ multiplex PCR with 35 Vbeta forward and 13 Jbeta reverse primers. Scalp clonality was compared across normal scalp (n=4), patchy alopecia areata scalp (n=8), and alopecia totalis/universalis scalp (n=8). RNA was extracted with the PAXgene miRNA kit for fixed scalp, the miRNeasy kit for PBMCs, and the RNeasy kit for mouse skin. What the work shows at the level of the full study, not this receptor alone: Shared TCR sequences between patients were less evident than in mice, which may be partly attributable to HLA diversity in the patient population. Lesional scalp, especially in alopecia totalis/universalis, showed higher clonality and more expanded CD8+ clones than normal scalp, suggesting antigenic drive. Unlike mouse skin, which is dominated by gammadelta T cells, normal human skin has resident alphabeta T cells that are also sequenced, and this complicates analysis of the scalp TCR repertoire.

Preparation of the library involved the immunoSEQ multiplex PCR assay. For TCR sequencing, RNA was extracted from every sample and reverse transcribed into cDNA to serve as template. First-strand cDNA was synthesized with SuperScript III using a 2:1 mix of oligo-dT and random hexamers. A synthetic immune receptor repertoire was used to assess amplification bias, and residual bias was removed computationally. As for how the authors treated the data: Raw reads were preprocessed to remove errors, and CDR3 was defined according to IMGT conventions as the region from the conserved cysteine to phenylalanine. Clonality was computed as 1 minus the Shannon entropy, with the entropy normalized by log2 of the number of productive unique TCRs. CD4 or CD8 identity of scalp clones was inferred by cross-referencing scalp TCRbeta sequences with sorted blood CD4 and CD8 repertoires. In its TCRdb copy, this immuneACCESS table keeps in-frame sequences only and misses some clones. Where compared with another copy, unresolved V genes explain less than half of these, and the others have no known cause. V and J calls plus clone size are reproduced from that table; the DNA served to infer D and trimming. For this sample there are 150,000 to 200,000 clones; roughly 50% appear just once. 4% to 5.5% of the sample rests with the top ten.

CDR1 and CDR2 were assigned from the germline V gene as SQVTM and ANQGSEA. The CDR3 runs 13 amino acids, cysteine and phenylalanine included. The entry retains the CDR3 DNA only, 39 bases that are in frame from base 1. V loses 1 base of germline sequence and J loses 4 bases, and the interval between the two ends is 11 bases. Sequencing was performed on CD4+ T cells sorted from blood. The chain employs TRBV29-1 and TRBJ2-7, and the D gene may be TRBD1, 6 bases matching. The sequence came from a human donor in good health. The bases are TGCAGCGTTGAAGTAGGGGGAGAGTACGAGCAGTACTTC. This is translated as CSVEVGGEYEQYF.